Reported below is one T cell receptor beta chain. This entry comes from a study of blood T cell repertoires in COVID-19. Produced via immunoSEQ multiplex PCR; TCRdb's table is partial and in-frame only. The table lists over 300,000 clones, around 89% of them singletons. V was trimmed by 5 bases and J by 1 base, leaving 12 bases between them. The CDR3 totals 15 residues. Germline CDR1 is MNHEY and CDR2 is SVGEGT. This clonotype originated in a man aged 18 to 30 with active or convalescent COVID-19. Sequencing input: peripheral blood. The V call is TRBV6-2 or TRBV6-3, the J call TRBJ1-5; D might be TRBD1 (6 bases). CDR3 sequence reads: CASSPGTRSNQPQHF. CDR3 sequence (DNA): TGTGCCAGCAGTCCCGGGACAAGAAGCAATCAGCCCCAGCATTTT.